The 24 T cell receptor beta chains in this list originate from one sample, sequenced in a study of post-analysis software for immune sequencing data. Study conclusions and caveats: Five or six TRBV segments, TRBV5-6, TRBV5-1 and TRBV20-1 among them, were found more frequent in patients than controls.

Libraries were made from TCR beta cDNA, and they carried unique molecular identifiers. TCRdb independently ran MiXCR on the PCR reads; one entry per CDR3 protein. The sample contains 740,000 or so distinct CDR3 sequences, approximately 53% of which appear only once. For these TCRs, the target antigens are not known. Sequencing input: blood. The receptors were gathered from a girl between 5 and 17 years old with multiple sclerosis.

The genes are TRBV6-5 and TRBJ2-1; 8 nucleotides match TRBD1. Germline-derived CDR1 and CDR2 are MNHEY and SVGAGI. This CDR3 is 15 amino acids long. V shed 4 bases, J shed 8 bases, and the junction held 10 bases outside the gene matches. The DNA for the CDR3 is TGTGCCAGCAGTTTAACCGGGACAGGCGGCGATGAGCAGTTCTTC. Translated: CASSLTGTGGDEQFF.

The chain links TRBV5-1 to TRBJ2-1; D might be TRBD1 (7 bases). This CDR3 comprises 17 residues. Germline V gene sequence: CDR1 SGHRS, CDR2 YFSETQ. Trimming cost V 4 bases and J 0 bases, with 17 bases left between them. The CDR3 is CASSPYARGASYNEQFF. CDR3 coding DNA: TGCGCCAGCAGCCCTTATGCCAGGGGGGCCTCCTACAATGAGCAGTTCTTC. The whole variable domain, remainder taken from reference TRBV5-1 and TRBJ2-1, is KAGVTQTPRYLIKTRGQQVTLSCSPISGHRSVSWYQQTPGQGLQFLFEYFSETQRNKGNFPGRFSGRQFSNSRSEMNVSTLELGDSALYLCASSPYARGASYNEQFFGPGTRLTVL.

Written as DNA, the CDR3 is TGTGCCAGCAGTTCTCCGCCGGGACAGGGAGGACCATTTCTGAACACAGATACGCAGTATTTT. Its translation is CASSSPPGQGGPFLNTDTQYF. The chain employs TRBV12-3 or TRBV12-4 and TRBJ2-3, with 9 bases lining up with TRBD1. This CDR3 is built from 21 residues. J lost 2 bases, V lost 4 bases, and 22 bases had no gene match.

The V gene is TRBV29-1, the J gene TRBJ2-6; either TRBD1 or TRBD2 may fit D (6 bases each). The V gene lost 6 bases and the J gene lost 0 bases, with 15 bases spanning the gap. The CDR3 length is 16 residues. CDR1 is SQVTM and CDR2 is ANQGSEA in the germline V gene. Here the CDR3 DNA reads TGCAGCGTCCCTGAGGGGGGAGCCTCTGGGGCCAACGTCCTGACTTTC. Translating gives CSVPEGGASGANVLTF.

The chain carries TRBV19 and TRBJ1-4, with 7 bases that match TRBD1. The germline CDR1 and CDR2 sequences are LNHDA and SQIVND (reference sequence). The CDR3 extends over 13 amino acids. The V segment lost 5 bases and the J segment 8 bases; nucleotides outside the gene matches: 5. CDR3 in DNA: TGTGCCAGTAGTCGACAGGGTAACGAAAAACTGTTTTTT. This sequence encodes CASSRQGNEKLFF.

This chain connects TRBV27 to TRBJ2-7; tentatively, D is TRBD1 or TRBD2 (5 bases each). Deletions cut 5 bases from V and 1 base from J, with 15 bases between. Germline V gives CDR1 MNHEY, CDR2 SMNVEV (reference sequence). The CDR3 has 15 residues. The chain's CDR3 is CASSPRGAGSYEQYF. As DNA, the CDR3 is TGTGCCAGCAGTCCAAGAGGGGCGGGTTCCTACGAGCAGTACTTC.

The J gene is TRBJ2-7, the V gene TRBV11-1; tentatively, D is TRBD2 (5 bases). Germline V gene sequence: CDR1 SGHAT, CDR2 FQDESV (reference sequence). The CDR3 extends over 14 amino acids. Deletions cut 0 bases from V and 1 base from J, with 7 bases between. CDR3 loop: CASSLARESYEQYF. In DNA form, the CDR3 reads TGTGCCAGCAGCTTAGCTCGGGAATCCTACGAGCAGTACTTC.

The chain uses TRBV5-1 and TRBJ1-2; 9 positions agree with TRBD1. The V segment lost 4 bases and the J segment 3 bases; nucleotides outside the gene matches: 4. Germline V gene sequence: CDR1 SGHRS, CDR2 YFSETQ. The CDR3 has 14 residues. In DNA, the CDR3 is TGCGCCAGCAGCCGGGGACAGGGTGACTATGGCTACACCTTC. Protein sequence: CASSRGQGDYGYTF. The whole variable domain, filled in from reference TRBV5-1 and TRBJ1-2, reads KAGVTQTPRYLIKTRGQQVTLSCSPISGHRSVSWYQQTPGQGLQFLFEYFSETQRNKGNFPGRFSGRQFSNSRSEMNVSTLELGDSALYLCASSRGQGDYGYTFGSGTRLTVV.

In this sample, this clonotype turned up a few times. The gene calls are TRBV27 and TRBJ2-1; 9 bases agree with TRBD1. The CDR3 runs 17 residues. J lost 2 bases, V lost 6 bases, and 11 bases had no gene match. Germline CDR1 MNHEY, CDR2 SMNVEV (reference sequence). DNA of the CDR3: TGTGCCAGCAGCGTCCCCATGACAGGGGGTACCTACAATGAGCAGTTCTTC. Protein product: CASSVPMTGGTYNEQFF.

The gene calls are TRBV29-1 and TRBJ1-1, with TRBD1 as a possible D gene (5 bases). This CDR3 comprises 11 residues. With 4 bases removed from V and 4 bases from J, the gap between germline ends came to 7 bases. CDR1 SQVTM and CDR2 ANQGSEA come from the germline V gene. The CDR3 DNA sequence: TGCAGCGTTGTAACAGGCACTGAAGCTTTCTTT. It translates to CSVVTGTEAFF.

The rearrangement links TRBV20-1 to TRBJ1-5, with a possible D match to TRBD1 (6 bases). Germline V gene data show CDR1 as DFQATT and CDR2 as SNEGSKA (reference sequence). The V end lost 6 bases, the J end lost 6 bases, and 12 bases lay between the germline ends. CDR3 length: 12 residues. The CDR3 spells CSAWGLSQPQHF. CDR3 coding DNA: TGCAGTGCCTGGGGGCTAAGTCAGCCCCAGCATTTT.

The V and J genes are TRBV6-2 or TRBV6-3 and TRBJ2-7; TRBD1 agrees at 9 bases. Germline V gene data show CDR1 as MNHEY and CDR2 as SVGEGT. J was trimmed by 0 bases and V by 6 bases; bases with no gene match: 6. The CDR3 consists of 15 residues. In DNA, the CDR3 is TGTGCCAGCAGAGGGGACAGGGTACCCTCCTACGAGCAGTACTTC. It yields the protein CASRGDRVPSYEQYF.

The chain carries TRBV11-2 and TRBJ2-1, with D unresolved. Trimming left V 3 bases short and J 1 base short, with 10 bases between. CDR1 is SGHAT, CDR2 FQNNGV, per germline. The CDR3 covers 15 residues. CDR3 residues: CASSFGVVSYNEQFF. DNA for the CDR3: TGTGCCAGCAGCTTCGGTGTTGTATCCTACAATGAGCAGTTCTTC.

V and J are TRBV9 and TRBJ1-5, with D unresolved. Germline V gene data show CDR1 as SGDLS and CDR2 as YYNGEE. CDR3 size: 14 residues. The ends were cut back, 4 bases at V and 15 bases at J, with 23 bases in the middle. The CDR3 loop is CASSPSVSPTVVHF. CDR3 nucleotide sequence: TGTGCCAGCAGCCCCTCGGTCTCCCCCACGGTTGTGCATTTT.

This chain joins TRBV5-1 and TRBJ2-6, with a tentative D call TRBD1 (5 bases). V was trimmed by 0 bases and J by 2 bases, leaving 21 bases between them. Germline V gene lookup returns CDR1 SGHRS and CDR2 YFSETQ. This CDR3 comprises 20 residues. This CDR3 reads CASSLGHFGRLTAGANVLTF. The CDR3 DNA follows: TGCGCCAGCAGCTTGGGCCACTTCGGCCGTTTGACAGCTGGGGCCAACGTCCTGACTTTC.

The chain combines TRBV5-1 with TRBJ2-1; no clear D. There are 12 residues in the CDR3. Germline assignment: CDR1 SGHRS and CDR2 YFSETQ. Deletions cut 0 bases from V and 8 bases from J, with 6 bases between. CDR3 residues: CASSLDWDEQFF. The CDR3 coding sequence is TGCGCCAGCAGCTTGGATTGGGATGAGCAGTTCTTC.

The gene calls are TRBV10-3 and TRBJ2-1; 8 bases line up with TRBD1. With V trimmed by 4 bases and J by 5 bases, 7 bases remained unmatched. Germline-derived CDR1 and CDR2 are ENHRY and SYGVKD. This CDR3 is 15 amino acids long. The CDR3 loop is CAISGWQGANNEQFF. The CDR3 DNA reads TGTGCCATCAGTGGTTGGCAGGGGGCCAACAATGAGCAGTTCTTC.

This clonotype was counted a few times. The J gene is TRBJ2-7, the V gene TRBV7-9, with TRBD1 identical over 8 bases. Per germline, CDR1 SEHNR and CDR2 FQNEAQ (reference sequence). The CDR3 length is 15 residues. Unmatched junction bases numbered 8, after V lost 5 bases and J lost 2 bases. CDR3 residues: CASSARTGPPYEQYF. The CDR3 nucleotides are TGTGCCAGCAGCGCCCGGACAGGGCCTCCCTACGAGCAGTACTTC.

The J gene is TRBJ2-3, the V gene TRBV29-1; 8 positions match TRBD2. The V gene's germline CDR1 is SQVTM and CDR2 ANQGSEA. Losses at the gene ends were 7 bases for V and 4 bases for J; bases not matched to a gene: 10. The CDR3 has 14 amino acids. The CDR3: CSAISGRVPDTQYF. DNA for the CDR3: TGCAGCGCAATCAGCGGGAGAGTCCCAGATACGCAGTATTTT.

This chain connects TRBV20-1 to TRBJ1-1, with D possibly TRBD1 on 5 matching bases. The germline V gene encodes CDR1 DFQATT and CDR2 SNEGSKA (reference sequence). The germline V and J ends were trimmed by 0 bases and 1 base, with 15 bases remaining between them. The CDR3 runs to 16 residues. The CDR3 spells CSARDPGGEENTEAFF. CDR3 coding DNA: TGCAGTGCTAGAGATCCGGGAGGGGAAGAGAACACTGAAGCTTTCTTT.

V and J are TRBV18 and TRBJ2-7, with no clear D. V lost 5 bases to trimming and J lost 6 bases, with 17 bases between them. Germline V gene data show CDR1 as KGHSH and CDR2 as LQKENI. This CDR3 contains 14 residues. The CDR3 nucleotides are TGTGCCAGCTCATCTCTAGGGATCCGGTCCGAGCAGTACTTC. Translation gives CASSSLGIRSEQYF.

The rearrangement links TRBV2 to TRBJ2-6; 8 bases are shared with TRBD2. This CDR3 has 15 amino acids. Trimming cost V 9 bases and J 2 bases; bases outside gene matches: 6. Germline values: CDR1 SNHLY, CDR2 FYNNEI. The CDR3 DNA sequence: TGTGCCAGAGGACTAGCCTCTACTGGGGCCAACGTCCTGACTTTC. Translated, it gives CARGLASTGANVLTF.

The chain recombines TRBV11-1 with TRBJ2-7; unclear D gene. Germline V gene sequence: CDR1 SGHAT, CDR2 FQDESV (reference sequence). The V end was cut by 1 base, the J end by 7 bases, with 14 bases between. This CDR3 comprises 14 residues. CDR3 residues: CASSLGVGLKEQYF. Written as DNA, the CDR3 is TGTGCCAGCAGCTTAGGGGTAGGGCTCAAGGAGCAGTACTTC.

This clonotype was seen a handful of times. The chain recombines TRBV2 with TRBJ2-1, with D hard to call. Per germline, CDR1 SNHLY and CDR2 FYNNEI. The CDR3 length is 11 residues. The V end was cut by 7 bases, the J end by 2 bases, with 3 bases between. The CDR3 here is CASITYNEQFF. DNA of the CDR3: TGTGCCAGCATCACCTACAATGAGCAGTTCTTC. The entire variable domain, with the rest obtained from reference TRBV2 and TRBJ2-1, is as follows: EPEVTQTPSHQVTQMGQEVILRCVPISNHLYFYWYRQILGQKVEFLVSFYNNEISEKSEIFDDQFSVERPDGSNFTLKIRSTKLEDSAMYFCASITYNEQFFGPGTRLTVL.